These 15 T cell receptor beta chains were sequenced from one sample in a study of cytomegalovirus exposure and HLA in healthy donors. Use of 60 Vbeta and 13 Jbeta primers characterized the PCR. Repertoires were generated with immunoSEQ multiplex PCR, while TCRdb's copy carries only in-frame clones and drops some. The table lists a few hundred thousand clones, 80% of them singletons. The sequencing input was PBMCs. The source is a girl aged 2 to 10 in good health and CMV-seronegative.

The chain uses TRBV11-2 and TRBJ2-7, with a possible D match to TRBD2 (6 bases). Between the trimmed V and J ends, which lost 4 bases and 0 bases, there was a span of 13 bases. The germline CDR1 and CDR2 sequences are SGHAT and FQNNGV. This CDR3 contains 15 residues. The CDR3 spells CASSSGTESSYEQYF. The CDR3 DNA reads TGTGCCAGCAGCTCTGGGACTGAGAGCTCCTACGAGCAGTACTTC.

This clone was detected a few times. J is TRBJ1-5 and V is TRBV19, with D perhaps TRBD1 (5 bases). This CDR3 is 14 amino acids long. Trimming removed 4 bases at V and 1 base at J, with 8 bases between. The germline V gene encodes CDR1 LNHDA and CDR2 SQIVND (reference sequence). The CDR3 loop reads CASSTRGSNQPQHF. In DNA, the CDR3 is TGTGCCAGTAGTACCCGGGGGAGCAATCAGCCCCAGCATTTT.

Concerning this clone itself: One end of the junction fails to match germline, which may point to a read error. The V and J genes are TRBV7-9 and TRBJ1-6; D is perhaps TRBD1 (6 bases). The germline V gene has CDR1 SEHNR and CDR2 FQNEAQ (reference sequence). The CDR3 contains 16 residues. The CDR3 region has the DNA TGTTCCAGCAGCTTATCGGGACAAATCGCGGATTCACCCCTCCACTTT. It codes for CSSSLSGQIADSPLHF.

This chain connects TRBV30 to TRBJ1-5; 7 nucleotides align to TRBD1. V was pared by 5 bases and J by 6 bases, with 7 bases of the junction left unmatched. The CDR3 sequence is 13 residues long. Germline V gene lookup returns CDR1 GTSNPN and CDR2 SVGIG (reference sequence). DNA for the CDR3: TGTGCCTGGTCAGACAGGGACGGTCAGCCCCAGCATTTT. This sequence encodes CAWSDRDGQPQHF.

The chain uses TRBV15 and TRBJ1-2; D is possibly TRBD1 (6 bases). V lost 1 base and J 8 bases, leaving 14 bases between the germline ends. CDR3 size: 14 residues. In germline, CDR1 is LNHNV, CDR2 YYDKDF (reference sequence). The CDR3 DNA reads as TGTGCCACCAGCAGAGGTCGGGGGGGCGCGGGCTACACCTTC. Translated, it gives CATSRGRGGAGYTF.

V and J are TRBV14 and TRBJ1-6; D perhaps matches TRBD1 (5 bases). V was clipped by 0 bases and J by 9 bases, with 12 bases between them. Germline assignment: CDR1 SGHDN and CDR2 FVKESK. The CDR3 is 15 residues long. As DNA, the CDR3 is TGTGCCAGCAGCCAAGATTCGCAGGGAAGTTCACCCCTCCACTTT. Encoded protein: CASSQDSQGSSPLHF. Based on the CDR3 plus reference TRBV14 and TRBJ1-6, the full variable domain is EAGVTQFPSHSVIEKGQTVTLRCDPISGHDNLYWYRRVMGKEIKFLLHFVKESKQDESGMPNNRFLAERTGGTYSTLKVQPAELEDSGVYFCASSQDSQGSSPLHFGNGTRLTVT.

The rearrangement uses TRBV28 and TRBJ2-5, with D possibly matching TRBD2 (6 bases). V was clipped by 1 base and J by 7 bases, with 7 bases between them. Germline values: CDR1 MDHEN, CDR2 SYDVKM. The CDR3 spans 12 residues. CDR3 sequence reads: CASSLLEGTQYF. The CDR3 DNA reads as TGTGCCAGCAGTTTATTGGAGGGGACCCAGTACTTC.

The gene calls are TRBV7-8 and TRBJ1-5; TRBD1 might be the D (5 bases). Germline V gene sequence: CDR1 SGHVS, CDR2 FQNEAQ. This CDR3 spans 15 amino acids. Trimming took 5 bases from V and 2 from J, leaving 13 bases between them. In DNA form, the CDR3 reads TGTGCCAGCAGCGCCTCAGGGCACGGCAATCAGCCCCAGCATTTT. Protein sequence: CASSASGHGNQPQHF.

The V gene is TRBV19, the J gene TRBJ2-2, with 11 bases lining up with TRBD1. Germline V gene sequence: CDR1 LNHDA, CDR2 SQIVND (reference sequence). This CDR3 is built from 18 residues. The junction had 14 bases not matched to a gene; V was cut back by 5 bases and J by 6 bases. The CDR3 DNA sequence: TGTGCCAGTAGTTTATTGGGGACAGGGGGGTTGTGGGCCGGGGAGCTGTTTTTT. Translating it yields CASSLLGTGGLWAGELFF. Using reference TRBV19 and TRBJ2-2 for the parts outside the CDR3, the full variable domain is DGGITQSPKYLFRKEGQNVTLSCEQNLNHDAMYWYRQDPGQGLRLIYYSQIVNDFQKGDIAEGYSVSREKKESFPLTVTSAQKNPTAFYLCASSLLGTGGLWAGELFFGEGSRLTVL.

The CDR3 nucleotides are TGTGCCAGCAGTCCGGACAGGGGACTGCGGCCCCTCCACTTT. Its translation: CASSPDRGLRPLHF. This chain joins TRBV6-5 and TRBJ1-6, with 9 bases aligning to TRBD1. Germline lookup yields CDR1 MNHEY and CDR2 SVGAGI. The CDR3 runs to 14 residues. The V and J ends lost 5 bases and 13 bases, in that order; junction bases with no gene match: 9.

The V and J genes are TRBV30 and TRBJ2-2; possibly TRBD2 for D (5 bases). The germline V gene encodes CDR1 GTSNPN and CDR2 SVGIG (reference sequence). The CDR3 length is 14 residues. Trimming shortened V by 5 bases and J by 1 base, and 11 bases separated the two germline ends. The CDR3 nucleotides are TGTGCCTGGTCTCGGGGTATGAACACCGGGGAGCTGTTTTTT. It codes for CAWSRGMNTGELFF.

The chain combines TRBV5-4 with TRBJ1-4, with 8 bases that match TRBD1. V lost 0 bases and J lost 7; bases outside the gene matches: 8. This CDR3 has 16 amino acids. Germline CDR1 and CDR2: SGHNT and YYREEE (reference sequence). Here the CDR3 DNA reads TGTGCCAGCAGCTTGGCCCCGGGACAGGACGGTGAAAAACTGTTTTTT. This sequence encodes CASSLAPGQDGEKLFF.

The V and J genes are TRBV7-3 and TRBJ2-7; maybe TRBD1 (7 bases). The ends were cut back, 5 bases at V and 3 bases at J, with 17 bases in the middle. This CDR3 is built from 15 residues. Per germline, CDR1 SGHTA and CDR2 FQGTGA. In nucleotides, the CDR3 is TGTGCCAGCAGCGCCCAGGGGGGATTTCTCTACGAGCAGTACTTC. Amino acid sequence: CASSAQGGFLYEQYF.

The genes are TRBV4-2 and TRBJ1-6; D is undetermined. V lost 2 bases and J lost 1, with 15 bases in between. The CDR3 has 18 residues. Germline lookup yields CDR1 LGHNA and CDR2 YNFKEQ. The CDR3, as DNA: TGTGCCAGCAGCCAAAAGCTCGGGGAAGAATCCTATAATTCACCCCTCCACTTT. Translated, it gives CASSQKLGEESYNSPLHF.

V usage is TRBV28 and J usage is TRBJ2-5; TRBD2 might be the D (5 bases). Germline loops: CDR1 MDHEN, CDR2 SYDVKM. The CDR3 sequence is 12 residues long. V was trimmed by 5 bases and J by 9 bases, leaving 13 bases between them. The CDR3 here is CASSRQDWAQYF. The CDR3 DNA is TGTGCCAGCAGTCGCCAGGACTGGGCCCAGTACTTC.